This T cell receptor (beta chain) derives from a study of human T cells and chemical hapten exposure. This clonotype appeared many times. TCRdb called the RACE reads again in MiXCR, with one record for every CDR3 protein. The sample has around 110,000 distinct CDR3 sequences, more than 10% seen once. CDR1 and CDR2 (germline): SGHAT, FQNNGV. The length of the CDR3 is 14 residues. The V end lost 5 bases, the J end lost 5 bases, and 15 bases lay between the germline ends. As for time point: pre-sensitization, week 0. Treatment given: therapeutic diphenylcyclopropenone sensitization with weekly scalp DPC. This specimen consisted of whole blood, obtained in connection with sensitization to the hapten diphenylcyclopropenone (DPC). This clonotype originated in a woman aged 45-60 years with alopecia areata. Some clones in this sample may be carry-over from other donors' samples. The chain has TRBV11-2 and TRBJ1-1; D perhaps matches TRBD1 (5 bases). The CDR3 region is CASSETGRRTEAFF. In DNA, the CDR3 is TGTGCCAGCAGCGAGACGGGGCGCCGGACTGAAGCTTTCTTT.